What follows are 22 T cell receptor beta chains derived from one specimen sequenced in a study of blood T cell repertoires in COVID-19. This table comes from immunoSEQ multiplex PCR, and its TCRdb copy is limited to in-frame clones, with some not included. The table shows about 50,000 clones, with 86% occurring only once. The sequencing input was PBMCs or T cells enriched from blood (not recorded which). The receptors were gathered from a woman aged 50 to 60 who had recovered from COVID-19.

The rearrangement joins TRBV9 to TRBJ2-2, with D perhaps TRBD2 (6 bases). The CDR3 consists of 16 residues. From germline, CDR1 is SGDLS and CDR2 YYNGEE. V lost 1 base and J 4 bases, leaving 14 bases between the germline ends. Here the CDR3 reads CASSVLPRLGTGELFF. The CDR3 nucleotides are TGTGCCAGCAGCGTACTCCCCCGACTAGGCACCGGGGAGCTGTTTTTT.

This chain links TRBV2 with TRBJ2-2; 9 nucleotides match TRBD1. The V and J ends lost 6 bases and 4 bases, in that order; junction bases with no gene match: 6. CDR1 and CDR2 (germline): SNHLY, FYNNEI. The CDR3 is 15 residues long. CDR3 nucleotide sequence: TGTGCCAGCAGGCCCGGGACAGGGATCACCGGGGAGCTGTTTTTT. Amino acids: CASRPGTGITGELFF.

The CDR3 DNA follows: TGCGCCAGCAGCCAAAGACCCCGGGGGGGAGCCAAAAACATTCAGTACTTC. Its translation is CASSQRPRGGAKNIQYF. The rearrangement links TRBV4-3 to TRBJ2-4, with 8 bases matching TRBD2. Germline V gene lookup returns CDR1 LGHNA and CDR2 YSLEER. The CDR3 spans 17 residues. V gave up 2 bases and J gave up 0 bases; unmatched junction bases: 6.

This sequence joins TRBV19 and TRBJ1-2, with 8 bases identical to TRBD1. CDR1 LNHDA and CDR2 SQIVND come from the germline V gene (reference sequence). This CDR3 is 14 amino acids long. V dropped 5 bases and J dropped 6; count of bases not matched to a gene: 8. Here the CDR3 reads CASSPADRVHGYTF. The CDR3 DNA is TGTGCCAGTAGTCCAGCGGACAGGGTTCATGGCTACACCTTC.

The genes are TRBV7-9 and TRBJ2-7, with 7 bases that match TRBD1. Germline V lookup: CDR1 SEHNR, CDR2 FQNEAQ (reference sequence). The CDR3 covers 16 residues. Trimming at V came to 6 bases and at J to 7 bases, leaving 18 bases not matched to a gene. CDR3: CASSYSFMAGTEEQYF. The CDR3 region has the DNA TGTGCCAGCAGTTACTCCTTTATGGCCGGGACAGAGGAGCAGTACTTC.

This rearrangement joins TRBV28 to TRBJ2-2; the D is unclear. The germline V and J ends were trimmed by 2 bases and 2 bases, with 15 bases remaining between them. This CDR3 has 17 amino acids. Germline V lookup: CDR1 MDHEN, CDR2 SYDVKM. In DNA form, the CDR3 reads TGTGCCAGCAGTTTAAGCGACCCTCGGAGTAACACCGGGGAGCTGTTTTTT. It specifies CASSLSDPRSNTGELFF.

The V and J genes are TRBV9 and TRBJ1-2, with TRBD1 matching 7 bases. The CDR3 is 15 amino acids. The V gene end was trimmed by 0 bases and the J gene end by 6 bases; junction bases not matched to a gene: 8. CDR1 and CDR2 (germline): SGDLS, YYNGEE. The CDR3 DNA reads as TGTGCCAGCAGCGTAGCGAAGACGACAGGGCATGGCTACACCTTC. Translated: CASSVAKTTGHGYTF.

The chain recombines TRBV6-5 with TRBJ1-2, with no clear D. CDR1 is MNHEY, CDR2 SVGAGI, per germline. Trimming stripped 6 bases from V and 4 bases from J, with 15 bases between. CDR3 size: 14 residues. Written as DNA, the CDR3 is TGTGCCAGCAGCCAGCGACTGCCGCCCTATGGCTACACCTTC. Its translation is CASSQRLPPYGYTF.

This chain connects TRBV27 to TRBJ2-2; 7 bases match TRBD1. The CDR3 is 15 amino acids. Trimming removed 6 bases from V and 6 bases from J; junction bases left unmatched: 10. CDR1 and CDR2 from the germline V gene are MNHEY and SMNVEV (reference sequence). The CDR3 DNA sequence: TGTGCCAGCAGAAGCCGGGACAGCCCCCCCGGGGAGCTGTTTTTT. It codes for CASRSRDSPPGELFF.

The chain uses TRBV24-1 and TRBJ1-5, with D hard to call. This CDR3 has 12 amino acids. The germline V gene encodes CDR1 KGHDR and CDR2 SFDVKD. Trimming took 7 bases from V and 11 from J, leaving 14 bases between them. The CDR3 DNA follows: TGTGCCACCAGGGATCCAACCGGGGCCCAGCATTTT. Translating it yields CATRDPTGAQHF.

The V and J genes are TRBV7-2 and TRBJ1-6; D perhaps matches TRBD1 (6 bases). The V end was cut by 0 bases, the J end by 7 bases, with 10 bases between. The CDR3 length is 15 residues. The germline V gene has CDR1 SGHTA and CDR2 FQGNSA. DNA of the CDR3: TGTGCCAGCAGCTTAGCCTCCACAGGGAATTCACCCCTCCACTTT. It codes for CASSLASTGNSPLHF. Supplemented by reference TRBV7-2 and TRBJ1-6, the full variable domain reads GAGVSQSPSNKVTEKGKDVELRCDPISGHTALYWYRQSLGQGLEFLIYFQGNSAPDKSGLPSDRFSAERTGGSVSTLTIQRTQQEDSAVYLCASSLASTGNSPLHFGNGTRLTVT.

V usage is TRBV9 and J usage is TRBJ1-2, with 10 nucleotides matching TRBD1. Germline values: CDR1 SGDLS, CDR2 YYNGEE. The CDR3 loop spans 14 amino acids. After removal of 4 bases from V and 10 bases from J, the junction contained 10 bases not matched to a gene. CDR3 nucleotides: TGTGCCAGCAGCTTAAGTGGTGGGACAGGGGCCTACACCTTC. As protein: CASSLSGGTGAYTF.

This chain connects TRBV27 to TRBJ1-2, with 9 bases identical to TRBD1. The germline CDR1 and CDR2 sequences are MNHEY and SMNVEV (reference sequence). This CDR3 spans 14 amino acids. V lost 3 bases and J lost 7; bases outside the gene matches: 6. The CDR3 reads CASSFGQGLSGYTF. In DNA, the CDR3 is TGTGCCAGCAGTTTCGGACAGGGGCTGTCTGGCTACACCTTC.

V and J are TRBV28 and TRBJ1-4, with a weak D call TRBD1 (6 bases). This CDR3 has 15 amino acids. Trimming took 8 bases from V and 5 from J, leaving 18 bases between them. In germline, CDR1 is MDHEN, CDR2 SYDVKM. The CDR3 sequence is CASAPHTGPNEKLFF. CDR3 DNA: TGTGCCAGCGCCCCCCACACAGGGCCAAATGAAAAACTGTTTTTT.

The rearrangement joins TRBV4-1 to TRBJ1-1; the match to TRBD1 covers 12 bases. Looked up from germline, CDR1 is MGHRA and CDR2 is YSYEKL. The CDR3 length is 16 residues. V gave up 4 bases and J gave up 5 bases; unmatched junction bases: 8. CDR3 nucleotide sequence: TGCGCCAGCAGCCCGCCTCCGGGACAGGGGGCAACTGAAGCTTTCTTT. This encodes CASSPPPGQGATEAFF.

This sequence joins TRBV7-9 and TRBJ1-3, with D possibly being TRBD1 (6 bases). The germline V gene has CDR1 SEHNR and CDR2 FQNEAQ (reference sequence). The CDR3 has 17 residues. V lost 2 bases and J 0 bases, leaving 14 bases between the germline ends. CDR3 DNA: TGTGCCAGCAGCTTAATCCGGGACATTTACTCTGGAAACACCATATATTTT. This encodes CASSLIRDIYSGNTIYF.

A few counts support this clone. This rearrangement joins TRBV28 to TRBJ1-3, with unresolved D. Germline loops: CDR1 MDHEN, CDR2 SYDVKM. V was cut by 1 base and J by 2 bases, with 9 bases left in between. The CDR3 is 15 amino acids. CDR3 nucleotide sequence: TGTGCCAGCAGTTTATCTGCGTTCACTGGAAACACCATATATTTT. It encodes CASSLSAFTGNTIYF. Using reference TRBV28 and TRBJ1-3 for the parts outside the CDR3, the full variable domain is DVKVTQSSRYLVKRTGEKVFLECVQDMDHENMFWYRQDPGLGLRLIYFSYDVKMKEKGDIPEGYSVSREKKERFSLILESASTNQTSMYLCASSLSAFTGNTIYFGEGSWLTVV.

The chain employs TRBV28 and TRBJ2-1, with 10 bases that match TRBD2. The ends lost 5 bases at V and 7 bases at J; junction bases unmatched: 8. Germline V gives CDR1 MDHEN, CDR2 SYDVKM. The CDR3 has 15 amino acids. This CDR3 reads CASSGSGGASNEQFF. The DNA for the CDR3 is TGTGCCAGCAGTGGAAGCGGGGGGGCCTCAAATGAGCAGTTCTTC.

The rearrangement joins TRBV24-1 to TRBJ2-3, with 8 bases matching TRBD1. With 6 bases clipped from V and 4 bases from J, the junction kept 5 bases outside the gene matches. The CDR3 is 14 residues long. Germline CDR1 is KGHDR and CDR2 is SFDVKD. CDR3 loop: CATSLGQGADTQYF. The CDR3 coding sequence is TGTGCCACCAGTCTCGGACAGGGCGCAGATACGCAGTATTTT.

J is TRBJ2-5 and V is TRBV5-1; 13 bases fit TRBD2. The V and J ends lost 1 base and 1 base, in that order; junction bases with no gene match: 10. Germline V lookup: CDR1 SGHRS, CDR2 YFSETQ. The CDR3 contains 19 residues. DNA of the CDR3: TGCGCCAGCAGCTTGTTGTCGACTAGCGGGGGGAACCTCCAAGAGACCCAGTACTTC. This sequence encodes CASSLLSTSGGNLQETQYF.

The chain employs TRBV11-2 and TRBJ1-1; D is perhaps TRBD1 (6 bases). Germline V gene lookup returns CDR1 SGHAT and CDR2 FQNNGV. Between the trimmed V and J ends, which lost 3 bases and 4 bases, there was a span of 12 bases. CDR3 length equals 14 residues. The CDR3 DNA sequence: TGTGCCAGCAGCTTCCCGAGGGGGGGCACTGAAGCTTTCTTT. It encodes CASSFPRGGTEAFF.

This rearrangement joins TRBV18 to TRBJ2-1; perhaps TRBD1 as D (6 bases). In germline, CDR1 is KGHSH, CDR2 LQKENI. V was clipped by 2 bases and J by 1 base, with 12 bases between them. This CDR3 is built from 16 residues. As DNA, the CDR3 is TGTGCCAGCTCACCAGGGACACCCACATCCTACAATGAGCAGTTCTTC. It specifies CASSPGTPTSYNEQFF.